What follows are 23 T cell receptor beta chains derived from one specimen sequenced in a study of cytomegalovirus exposure and HLA in healthy donors. Assay used: immunoSEQ multiplex PCR; TCRdb lists only in-frame clones, some missing. The table has about 49,000 clones, about 90% seen once. Sample: PBMCs. The receptors derive from a man between 18 and 29 years old in good health and CMV-seronegative.

The rearrangement uses TRBV6-5 and TRBJ2-4; 9 nucleotides match TRBD1. Germline V gene lookup returns CDR1 MNHEY and CDR2 SVGAGI. CDR3 length: 14 residues. Unmatched junction bases numbered 4, after V lost 2 bases and J lost 8 bases. In nucleotides, the CDR3 is TGTGCCAGCAGTTACGGGGGACAGGGATACATTCAGTACTTC. Its protein is CASSYGGQGYIQYF.

The chain employs TRBV5-1 and TRBJ2-7, with a tentative D call TRBD2 (6 bases). CDR1 and CDR2 (germline): SGHRS, YFSETQ. The CDR3 sequence is 14 residues long. The V and J ends lost 0 bases and 1 base respectively, with 8 bases between them. The CDR3 loop reads CASSLAGASYEQYF. The CDR3 DNA sequence: TGCGCCAGCAGCTTGGCGGGAGCGTCCTACGAGCAGTACTTC. Filled out from reference TRBV5-1 and TRBJ2-7, the complete variable domain reads KAGVTQTPRYLIKTRGQQVTLSCSPISGHRSVSWYQQTPGQGLQFLFEYFSETQRNKGNFPGRFSGRQFSNSRSEMNVSTLELGDSALYLCASSLAGASYEQYFGPGTRLTVT.

The chain has TRBV28 and TRBJ2-1, with D maybe TRBD2 (7 bases). The CDR3 sequence is 14 residues long. Trimming shortened V by 10 bases and J by 9 bases, and 22 bases separated the two germline ends. Germline CDR1 reads MDHEN; CDR2 reads SYDVKM. CDR3 loop: CATKGGGAGGEQFF. The CDR3 DNA reads TGTGCCACCAAAGGGGGAGGGGCAGGCGGTGAGCAGTTCTTC.

This sequence joins TRBV28 and TRBJ1-4; the match to TRBD1 covers 9 bases. Germline CDR1 is MDHEN and CDR2 is SYDVKM. V was pared by 6 bases and J by 3 bases, with 2 bases of the junction left unmatched. The CDR3 runs to 14 residues. CDR3 region: CASRGTGSNEKLFF. Here the CDR3 DNA reads TGTGCCAGCAGGGGGACAGGGTCTAATGAAAAACTGTTTTTT. The complete variable domain, with remaining parts taken from reference TRBV28 and TRBJ1-4, reads DVKVTQSSRYLVKRTGEKVFLECVQDMDHENMFWYRQDPGLGLRLIYFSYDVKMKEKGDIPEGYSVSREKKERFSLILESASTNQTSMYLCASRGTGSNEKLFFGSGTQLSVL.

This rearrangement joins TRBV5-1 to TRBJ2-5, with 14 bases that match TRBD2. Unmatched junction bases numbered 4, after V lost 0 bases and J lost 3 bases. The CDR3 length is 17 residues. Looked up from germline, CDR1 is SGHRS and CDR2 is YFSETQ. The CDR3 coding sequence is TGCGCCAGCAGCTTGGGACTAGCGGGAGGGGTAGAAGAGACCCAGTACTTC. It translates to CASSLGLAGGVEETQYF.

V gene TRBV19 combines with J gene TRBJ1-5; D possibly corresponds to TRBD1 (5 bases). CDR3 length: 15 residues. Germline CDR1 is LNHDA and CDR2 is SQIVND (reference sequence). Trimming removed 7 bases at V and 7 bases at J, with 20 bases between. CDR3 sequence reads: CASTMQGGATQPQHF. The CDR3 DNA is TGTGCCAGTACCATGCAGGGTGGTGCGACGCAGCCCCAGCATTTT.

The V call is TRBV4-1, the J call TRBJ2-7; 7 nucleotides match TRBD1. J gave up 1 base and V 1 base, and 7 bases lay outside the gene matches. The CDR3 spans 16 residues. Germline CDR1 and CDR2: MGHRA and YSYEKL. CDR3 bases: TGCGCCAGCAGCCAAGGTCCAGACAGGGTGTCCTACGAGCAGTACTTC. Protein: CASSQGPDRVSYEQYF.

This rearrangement joins TRBV30 to TRBJ1-5, with D tentatively TRBD1 (5 bases). The ends were cut back, 0 bases at V and 4 bases at J, with 10 bases in the middle. Germline V CDR1 and CDR2: GTSNPN, SVGIG (reference sequence). The CDR3 has 14 amino acids. The CDR3 nucleotides are TGTGCCTGGAGTGTACGGGCAGGGAATCAGCCCCAGCATTTT. The encoded protein is CAWSVRAGNQPQHF.

The CDR3 sequence: CASSPGTAANQPQHF. The CDR3 region has the DNA TGTGCCAGCTCACCCGGGACAGCGGCAAATCAGCCCCAGCATTTT. V usage is TRBV18 and J usage is TRBJ1-5; TRBD1 aligns across 7 bases. CDR3 length equals 15 residues. Germline V gene lookup returns CDR1 KGHSH and CDR2 LQKENI. J was trimmed by 4 bases and V by 3 bases; bases with no gene match: 6.

This sequence joins TRBV7-8 and TRBJ1-4; 7 nucleotides match TRBD1. The CDR3 has 14 residues. CDR1 is SGHVS, CDR2 FQNEAQ, per germline. After removal of 7 bases from V and 5 bases from J, the junction contained 7 bases not matched to a gene. The CDR3 reads CASTVGQPNEKLFF. CDR3 in DNA: TGTGCCAGCACGGTGGGACAGCCGAATGAAAAACTGTTTTTT.

V and J are TRBV10-3 and TRBJ2-7; a possible D gene is TRBD1 (7 bases). The germline V gene has CDR1 ENHRY and CDR2 SYGVKD. The V end lost 6 bases, the J end lost 6 bases, and 24 bases lay between the germline ends. The CDR3 has 16 residues. CDR3 coding DNA: TGTGCCATCAGGAGGTCGGATGCAGGGGGGCCAGGCGAGCAGTACTTC. Translated: CAIRRSDAGGPGEQYF.

The V call is TRBV5-1, the J call TRBJ2-7; weak D call: TRBD2 (6 bases). Germline CDR1 is SGHRS and CDR2 is YFSETQ. The CDR3 runs 13 residues. V was cut by 4 bases and J by 2 bases, with 10 bases left in between. The CDR3 nucleotides are TGCGCCAGCAGCGGGACTGTTGCCTACGAGCAGTACTTC. The encoded protein is CASSGTVAYEQYF. The variable domain in full, completed from reference TRBV5-1 and TRBJ2-7, reads KAGVTQTPRYLIKTRGQQVTLSCSPISGHRSVSWYQQTPGQGLQFLFEYFSETQRNKGNFPGRFSGRQFSNSRSEMNVSTLELGDSALYLCASSGTVAYEQYFGPGTRLTVT.

The rearrangement links TRBV5-1 to TRBJ2-7, with 10 nucleotides matching TRBD2. The CDR3 runs 15 residues. Losses at the gene ends were 4 bases for V and 3 bases for J; bases not matched to a gene: 7. CDR1 is SGHRS and CDR2 is YFSETQ in the germline V gene. CDR3: CASSPSGRVGYEQYF. DNA of the CDR3: TGCGCCAGCAGCCCAAGCGGGAGGGTGGGCTACGAGCAGTACTTC.

This rearrangement joins TRBV19 to TRBJ2-2; 14 nucleotides align to TRBD2. This CDR3 contains 18 residues. Looked up from germline, CDR1 is LNHDA and CDR2 is SQIVND (reference sequence). Unmatched junction bases numbered 5, after V lost 1 base and J lost 4 bases. CDR3 DNA sequence: TGTGCCAGTAGTATAGGACTAGCGGGAGGGCCAGTCACCGGGGAGCTGTTTTTT. It encodes CASSIGLAGGPVTGELFF.

The chain is built from TRBV7-6 and TRBJ2-2, with D possibly being TRBD1 (6 bases). The V end lost 0 bases, the J end lost 5 bases, and 16 bases lay between the germline ends. Germline CDR1 SGHVS, CDR2 FNYEAQ. This CDR3 region has 17 residues. The CDR3 nucleotides read TGTGCCAGCAGCTTAGCGTTCGGGGCCCAGGGGACCGGGGAGCTGTTTTTT. Amino acids: CASSLAFGAQGTGELFF.

This clone was observed a handful of times. This chain joins TRBV28 and TRBJ2-7; a possible D gene is TRBD1 (6 bases). Trimming cost V 5 bases and J 6 bases, with 11 bases left between them. CDR1 MDHEN and CDR2 SYDVKM come from the germline V gene. The CDR3 is 12 amino acids. CDR3 sequence reads: CASSVPGAEQYF. CDR3 bases: TGTGCCAGCAGTGTCCCAGGGGCCGAGCAGTACTTC. Drawing the rest from reference TRBV28 and TRBJ2-7, the complete variable domain is DVKVTQSSRYLVKRTGEKVFLECVQDMDHENMFWYRQDPGLGLRLIYFSYDVKMKEKGDIPEGYSVSREKKERFSLILESASTNQTSMYLCASSVPGAEQYFGPGTRLTVT.

The chain employs TRBV6-5 and TRBJ2-3; tentative D call: TRBD1 (6 bases). The germline V gene has CDR1 MNHEY and CDR2 SVGAGI. Trimming removed 7 bases from V and 0 bases from J, with 14 bases in between. This CDR3 is built from 15 residues. In nucleotides, the CDR3 is TGTGCCAGCAACTCACAGGGAGCTAGCACAGATACGCAGTATTTT. This translates into CASNSQGASTDTQYF.

The chain links TRBV29-1 to TRBJ2-5, with D possibly TRBD1 on 6 matching bases. Deletions cut 5 bases from V and 4 bases from J, with 11 bases between. The CDR3 is 12 amino acids. The germline V gene encodes CDR1 SQVTM and CDR2 ANQGSEA. The CDR3 bases are TGCAGCGTTTCTGCAGGGGCAGAGACCCAGTACTTC. It yields the protein CSVSAGAETQYF.

This chain joins TRBV7-9 and TRBJ2-2, with 8 bases aligning to TRBD1. Germline values: CDR1 SEHNR, CDR2 FQNEAQ (reference sequence). V shed 8 bases and J 2 bases; nucleotides not matched to a gene: 10. This CDR3 region has 16 residues. The CDR3: CASHFQGALNTGELFF. For the CDR3, the DNA is TGTGCCAGCCATTTCCAGGGGGCTCTTAACACCGGGGAGCTGTTTTTT.

The V gene is TRBV19, the J gene TRBJ2-1; weak D call: TRBD2 (6 bases). Trimming stripped 1 base from V and 3 bases from J, with 10 bases between. The CDR3 spans 15 residues. CDR1 is LNHDA, CDR2 SQIVND, per germline (reference sequence). DNA for the CDR3: TGTGCCAGTAGTATAGCCGGGACTCACTACAATGAGCAGTTCTTC. It yields the protein CASSIAGTHYNEQFF.

The chain combines TRBV27 with TRBJ2-4; 7 bases agree with TRBD1. CDR3 size: 14 residues. V lost 4 bases and J lost 4; bases outside the gene matches: 4. Germline CDR1 MNHEY, CDR2 SMNVEV (reference sequence). CDR3 bases: TGTGCCAGCAGTTCGCCGGGACAGAAAAACATTCAGTACTTC. Its translation: CASSSPGQKNIQYF.

This sequence joins TRBV29-1 and TRBJ2-3, with D possibly being TRBD2 (7 bases). Germline assignment: CDR1 SQVTM and CDR2 ANQGSEA. This CDR3 contains 13 residues. V dropped 6 bases and J dropped 5 bases, with 15 bases sitting between them. The CDR3 spells CSVPKGGGDTQYF. In DNA, the CDR3 is TGCAGCGTCCCCAAAGGGGGGGGAGATACGCAGTATTTT.

V usage is TRBV5-1 and J usage is TRBJ2-3, with D possibly being TRBD1 (6 bases). The length of the CDR3 is 15 residues. V was cut by 1 base and J by 0 bases, with 9 bases left in between. Germline CDR1 reads SGHRS; CDR2 reads YFSETQ. CDR3 amino acids: CASSLSTGSTDTQYF. The CDR3 bases are TGCGCCAGCAGCTTGAGTACAGGGAGCACAGATACGCAGTATTTT. Filled out from reference TRBV5-1 and TRBJ2-3, the complete variable domain reads KAGVTQTPRYLIKTRGQQVTLSCSPISGHRSVSWYQQTPGQGLQFLFEYFSETQRNKGNFPGRFSGRQFSNSRSEMNVSTLELGDSALYLCASSLSTGSTDTQYFGPGTRLTVL.